The 25 T cell receptor beta chains given below trace back to one sample, sequenced in a study of CD8 T cells in ankylosing spondylitis. TCRdb processed the 5' RACE reads anew with MiXCR; each CDR3 protein has one entry. The sample holds under 200,000 distinct CDR3 sequences, under 15% seen once. The material sequenced was blood, either unsorted or a sorted T cell fraction (not recorded which). These receptors came from a female donor with ankylosing spondylitis or in good health (not recorded which).

Only a few counts were recorded for this clonotype. The genes are TRBV20-1 and TRBJ2-2; 11 bases are a match to TRBD2. In germline, CDR1 is DFQATT, CDR2 SNEGSKA (reference sequence). With 5 bases clipped from V and 5 bases from J, the junction kept 4 bases outside the gene matches. The CDR3 is made up of 14 amino acids. CDR3 DNA: TGCAGTGCTTTAGCGGGAGGGGTAACCGGGGAGCTGTTTTTT. Residues: CSALAGGVTGELFF.

V and J are TRBV11-2 and TRBJ2-7; 8 bases align to TRBD2. This CDR3 comprises 17 residues. V gave up 3 bases and J gave up 2 bases; unmatched junction bases: 12. Per germline, CDR1 SGHAT and CDR2 FQNNGV. CDR3 DNA: TGTGCCAGCAGCTTCTTCAGAACTAGCGGTCGACCCTACGAGCAGTACTTC. This sequence encodes CASSFFRTSGRPYEQYF.

This clonotype appeared a few times. The chain has TRBV5-1 and TRBJ2-1, with 7 bases lining up with TRBD1. V shed 0 bases, J shed 8 bases, and the junction held 14 bases outside the gene matches. Germline V gene lookup returns CDR1 SGHRS and CDR2 YFSETQ. The CDR3 extends over 17 amino acids. CDR3 nucleotides: TGCGCCAGCAGCTTGGGCCGGACAGGCCGTCTGGGGGATGAGCAGTTCTTC. Translating it yields CASSLGRTGRLGDEQFF.

Ten or more counts support this clonotype. The chain recombines TRBV12-3 or TRBV12-4 with TRBJ2-5; D ambiguous. Trimming pared 0 bases from V and 0 bases from J, leaving 2 bases between. This CDR3 comprises 13 residues. The CDR3 bases are TGTGCCAGCAGTTTAGCGGACCAAGAGACCCAGTACTTC. As protein: CASSLADQETQYF.

This clonotype showed up many times. The rearrangement uses TRBV6-1 and TRBJ1-5; 9 nucleotides line up with TRBD1. The CDR3 consists of 15 residues. V was clipped by 6 bases and J by 1 base; unmatched bases: 4. Germline V gene sequence: CDR1 MNHNS, CDR2 SASEGT. CDR3 protein: CASRGGQGSNQPQHF. The DNA of the CDR3 is TGTGCCAGCAGGGGGGGACAGGGAAGCAATCAGCCCCAGCATTTT.

CDR3 in DNA: TGCAGTGCTAGAGCCTTTACCCGGGAATACAATGAGCAGTTCTTC. It translates to CSARAFTREYNEQFF. This chain connects TRBV20-1 to TRBJ2-1; a possible D gene is TRBD2 (5 bases). From germline, CDR1 is DFQATT and CDR2 SNEGSKA (reference sequence). Trimming shortened V by 1 base and J by 4 bases, and 14 bases separated the two germline ends. The CDR3 sequence is 15 residues long.

This clonotype occurred many times. The chain uses TRBV19 and TRBJ1-2; possibly TRBD1 for D (5 bases). Trimming took off 9 bases at V and 8 bases at J, with 19 bases between the two ends. This CDR3 contains 13 residues. The germline V gene encodes CDR1 LNHDA and CDR2 SQIVND (reference sequence). CDR3 sequence reads: CASHLRTGRGYTF. The CDR3 coding sequence is TGTGCCAGCCACCTGCGAACGGGACGGGGCTACACCTTC.

This clonotype was seen at least ten times. V usage is TRBV12-3 or TRBV12-4 and J usage is TRBJ2-5; no reliable D call. V lost 3 bases and J lost 4, with 27 bases in between. The CDR3 totals 19 residues. The CDR3 sequence: CASSFYIVGVSTKGETQYF. The CDR3 DNA reads as TGTGCCAGCAGTTTTTATATCGTCGGCGTCTCCACAAAGGGAGAGACCCAGTACTTC.

Here the CDR3 reads CASSQEWDLSSYEQYF. In DNA, the CDR3 is TGCGCCAGCAGCCAGGAGTGGGACCTGAGCTCCTACGAGCAGTACTTC. V usage is TRBV4-3 and J usage is TRBJ2-7, with D perhaps matching TRBD1 or TRBD2 (5 bases each). The germline V gene has CDR1 LGHNA and CDR2 YSLEER. The V and J ends lost 3 bases and 0 bases respectively, with 15 bases between them. The CDR3 consists of 16 residues.

This clonotype was recorded many times. The chain employs TRBV12-3 or TRBV12-4 and TRBJ2-1; TRBD1 matches 9 bases. The length of the CDR3 is 15 residues. V trimming: 3 bases; J trimming: 7 bases; junction bases outside the gene matches: 7. The chain's CDR3 is CASSFEQGAWNEQFF. The CDR3 nucleotides are TGTGCCAGCAGTTTTGAACAGGGGGCGTGGAATGAGCAGTTCTTC.

This clonotype showed up many times. The chain is built from TRBV27 and TRBJ2-3; 7 positions agree with TRBD2. The CDR3 runs 15 residues. Trimming cost V 3 bases and J 3 bases; bases outside gene matches: 6. Germline V gives CDR1 MNHEY, CDR2 SMNVEV (reference sequence). This chain's CDR3 is CASSFSGIPTDTQYF. The CDR3 DNA sequence: TGTGCCAGCAGTTTCAGCGGGATTCCGACAGATACGCAGTATTTT.

This clonotype was recorded many times. This sequence joins TRBV5-5 and TRBJ1-5; D is perhaps TRBD1 (6 bases). The CDR3 consists of 15 residues. Trimming cost V 6 bases and J 3 bases, with 16 bases left between them. Germline CDR1 and CDR2: SGHKS and YYEKEE (reference sequence). CDR3 region: CASTDVPGDNQPQHF. In DNA, the CDR3 is TGTGCCAGCACTGATGTCCCAGGGGACAATCAGCCCCAGCATTTT.

Many counts were recorded for this clonotype. V is TRBV5-1 and J is TRBJ2-5; D is possibly TRBD1 or TRBD2 (5 bases each). The CDR3 totals 14 residues. V shed 1 base and J shed 5 bases, with 12 bases lying between them. Looked up from germline, CDR1 is SGHRS and CDR2 is YFSETQ. The CDR3 reads CASSLRGLGETQYF. CDR3 nucleotides: TGCGCCAGCAGCTTGCGGGGCCTAGGGGAGACCCAGTACTTC.

This clonotype came up many times. The chain has TRBV27 and TRBJ1-1, with no clear D. Trimming left V 8 bases short and J 1 base short, with 11 bases between. CDR3 length equals 13 residues. Germline CDR1 is MNHEY and CDR2 is SMNVEV (reference sequence). DNA for the CDR3: TGTGCCAGCGGGTTGGACGGGAACACTGAAGCTTTCTTT. The encoded protein is CASGLDGNTEAFF.

The chain couples TRBV19 to TRBJ1-1; tentative D call: TRBD1 (5 bases). CDR1 is LNHDA, CDR2 SQIVND, per germline (reference sequence). Trimming cost V 4 bases and J 11 bases, with 23 bases left between them. The CDR3 length is 15 residues. This CDR3 reads CASSTGPGTGPGAFF. In DNA form, the CDR3 reads TGTGCCAGTAGTACCGGCCCTGGGACCGGCCCGGGGGCTTTCTTT.

This clonotype was observed at least ten times. This chain uses TRBV4-1 with TRBJ1-2; tentative D call: TRBD1 (5 bases). This CDR3 has 13 amino acids. The V gene lost 5 bases and the J gene lost 8 bases, with 15 bases spanning the gap. CDR1 MGHRA and CDR2 YSYEKL come from the germline V gene. This CDR3 is CASSTQGPFGYTF. The CDR3 DNA sequence: TGCGCCAGCAGCACCCAGGGACCGTTCGGCTACACCTTC.

Of note for this clonotype: This may be a read error: a much more frequent sequence differs by one nucleotide. The DNA for the CDR3 is TGTGCTACAGGCCAAGAGACCGAGTACTTC. It codes for CATGQETEYF. J is TRBJ2-5 and V is TRBV10-3; weak D call: TRBD1 (5 bases). Germline CDR1 is ENHRY and CDR2 is SYGVKD. This CDR3 has 10 amino acids.

There are many counts of this clonotype. The V gene is TRBV12-3 or TRBV12-4, the J gene TRBJ2-1; 9 nucleotides align to TRBD2. The CDR3 is made up of 16 amino acids. Trimming removed 7 bases from V and 7 bases from J; junction bases left unmatched: 14. In nucleotides, the CDR3 is TGTGCCAGCATCGGGACTAGCAACTTTGATTGGAATGAGCAGTTCTTC. Translated: CASIGTSNFDWNEQFF.

This clonotype turned up a few times. V and J are TRBV14 and TRBJ2-1; weak D call: TRBD2 (6 bases). V was cut by 0 bases and J by 0 bases, with 15 bases left in between. CDR3 length: 18 residues. In germline, CDR1 is SGHDN, CDR2 FVKESK. The CDR3, as DNA: TGTGCCAGCAGCCAAGAAACAGGAGGGACGAACTCCTACAATGAGCAGTTCTTC. Translated: CASSQETGGTNSYNEQFF.

This clonotype was picked up a small number of times. The V call is TRBV6-2 or TRBV6-3, the J call TRBJ1-2, with TRBD1 matching over 11 bases. The CDR3 totals 15 residues. Trimming took 8 bases from V and 4 from J; bases not matched to a gene: 9. Germline assignment: CDR1 MNHEY and CDR2 SVGEGT. The CDR3 protein is CASLGQGAPAYGYTF. The CDR3 region has the DNA TGTGCCAGCCTCGGACAGGGGGCGCCGGCCTATGGCTACACCTTC.

This clonotype was counted ten times or more. V is TRBV29-1 and J is TRBJ1-5, with D tentatively TRBD1 (6 bases). Germline assignment: CDR1 SQVTM and CDR2 ANQGSEA. The CDR3 consists of 14 residues. Deletions cut 6 bases from V and 3 bases from J, with 15 bases between. Here the CDR3 DNA reads TGCAGCGTGGCCTTAGGGGGTAACAATCAGCCCCAGCATTTT. Translated: CSVALGGNNQPQHF.

The table lists this clonotype with many counts. V gene TRBV10-3 combines with J gene TRBJ1-2; 10 positions match TRBD1. From germline, CDR1 is ENHRY and CDR2 SYGVKD. This CDR3 has 16 residues. J lost 2 bases, V lost 4 bases, and 7 bases had no gene match. CDR3: CAISADRGDLNYGYTF. The CDR3 coding sequence is TGTGCCATCAGTGCGGACAGGGGGGACCTCAACTATGGCTACACCTTC.

This clonotype was counted only a few times. V gene TRBV7-2 combines with J gene TRBJ2-7; unclear D gene. The CDR3 has 14 residues. In germline, CDR1 is SGHTA, CDR2 FQGNSA. The germline V and J ends were trimmed by 3 bases and 0 bases, with 9 bases remaining between them. For the CDR3, the DNA is TGTGCCAGCAGCTTGCAGGTTCACTCCTACGAGCAGTACTTC. Its protein product is CASSLQVHSYEQYF.

The sample holds a few counts of this clonotype. V usage is TRBV27 and J usage is TRBJ2-2, with TRBD1 matching over 9 bases. The CDR3 consists of 16 residues. J was trimmed by 4 bases and V by 7 bases; bases with no gene match: 10. Looked up from germline, CDR1 is MNHEY and CDR2 is SMNVEV (reference sequence). The CDR3 loop is CASTKRGTGPTGELFF. The CDR3 DNA follows: TGTGCCAGCACAAAGAGGGGGACAGGGCCCACCGGGGAGCTGTTTTTT.

This clonotype was recorded only once. The J gene is TRBJ2-7, the V gene TRBV10-3; no firm D call. There are 12 residues in the CDR3. Per germline, CDR1 ENHRY and CDR2 SYGVKD. The V end lost 6 bases, the J end lost 2 bases, and 8 bases lay between the germline ends. CDR3 in DNA: TGTGCCATCAGGGGATCGGCCTACGAGCAGTACTTC. Translation gives CAIRGSAYEQYF.